Listed here are 9 T cell receptor beta chains from one sample, sequenced in a study of shared clonotypes between healthy human individuals. TCRdb's table, derived via immunoSEQ multiplex PCR, lists solely in-frame clones and lacks some. The sample consists of 1,500,000 or so clones, around 97% of them appearing once. The material sequenced was naive CD4+ T cells sorted from blood. Subset denoted: CD45RA+ positively selected. These receptors were taken from a man under 40 in good health.

This clone is a singleton in its sample. The V call is TRBV7-2, the J call TRBJ1-5; no reliable D call. The CDR3 has 14 residues. Trimming cost V 4 bases and J 4 bases, with 11 bases left between them. Per germline, CDR1 SGHTA and CDR2 FQGNSA. The CDR3 nucleotides are TGTGCCAGCAGCTCCGAGATGGGAAATCAGCCCCAGCATTTT. It codes for CASSSEMGNQPQHF.

This chain links TRBV6-5 with TRBJ2-7; no clear D. This CDR3 has 15 amino acids. V lost 0 bases and J lost 0, with 9 bases in between. CDR1 and CDR2 (germline): MNHEY, SVGAGI. CDR3 sequence reads: CASSYSSVLSYEQYF. CDR3 bases: TGTGCCAGCAGTTACTCTTCAGTACTCTCCTACGAGCAGTACTTC.

This sequence joins TRBV9 and TRBJ1-2; 7 positions agree with TRBD1. The CDR3 spans 15 residues. The V gene's germline CDR1 is SGDLS and CDR2 YYNGEE. V lost 4 bases to trimming and J lost 4 bases; unmatched junction nucleotides: 10. The CDR3 bases are TGTGCCAGCAGCACCCTGACAGGGTTCACCTATGGCTACACCTTC. It codes for CASSTLTGFTYGYTF.

The J gene is TRBJ2-1, the V gene TRBV7-8, with TRBD2 matching 11 bases. The CDR3 runs to 16 residues. Trimming at V came to 7 bases and at J to 5 bases, leaving 10 bases not matched to a gene. The germline CDR1 and CDR2 sequences are SGHVS and FQNEAQ. CDR3 sequence reads: CASTGIAGGIDNEQFF. The CDR3 nucleotides are TGTGCCAGCACAGGGATAGCGGGAGGGATTGACAATGAGCAGTTCTTC. Looking up the rest from reference TRBV7-8 and TRBJ2-1 gives the full variable domain: GAGVSQSPRYKVAKRGQDVALRCDPISGHVSLFWYQQALGQGPEFLTYFQNEAQLDKSGLPSDRFFAERPEGSVSTLKIQRTQQEDSAVYLCASTGIAGGIDNEQFFGPGTRLTVL.

The chain employs TRBV10-1 and TRBJ2-7, with 8 bases that match TRBD1. The V segment lost 8 bases and the J segment 3 bases; nucleotides outside the gene matches: 9. This CDR3 is built from 14 residues. Germline-derived CDR1 and CDR2 are WNHNN and SYGVQD (reference sequence). Written as DNA, the CDR3 is TGCGCCAGCGCTGGGACCGGGACAGGCTACGAGCAGTACTTC. Protein: CASAGTGTGYEQYF.

The chain couples TRBV9 to TRBJ2-1; D is possibly TRBD2 (7 bases). V lost 2 bases to trimming and J lost 2 bases, with 14 bases between them. The germline V gene encodes CDR1 SGDLS and CDR2 YYNGEE. CDR3 length: 16 amino acids. DNA for the CDR3: TGTGCCAGCAGCGTTGGACTAGGGGGGCCCTACAATGAGCAGTTCTTC. It specifies CASSVGLGGPYNEQFF.

The chain combines TRBV28 with TRBJ1-4, with D possibly matching TRBD1 (5 bases). The germline CDR1 and CDR2 sequences are MDHEN and SYDVKM. CDR3 length: 14 residues. V was cut by 4 bases and J by 10 bases, with 16 bases left in between. CDR3: CASSSGRVIGKLFF. The CDR3 DNA is TGTGCCAGCAGTTCGGGCAGGGTAATTGGAAAACTGTTTTTT. The whole variable domain, filled in from reference TRBV28 and TRBJ1-4, reads DVKVTQSSRYLVKRTGEKVFLECVQDMDHENMFWYRQDPGLGLRLIYFSYDVKMKEKGDIPEGYSVSREKKERFSLILESASTNQTSMYLCASSSGRVIGKLFFGSGTQLSVL.

The chain recombines TRBV6-6 with TRBJ2-7, with unresolved D. The CDR3 extends over 13 amino acids. Germline loops: CDR1 MNHNY, CDR2 SVGAGI (reference sequence). V was clipped by 6 bases and J by 3 bases, with 12 bases between them. CDR3 DNA sequence: TGTGCCAGCAGCCAAGGACGGAGCTACGAGCAGTACTTC. Encoded protein: CASSQGRSYEQYF.

The chain recombines TRBV2 with TRBJ2-7; D call uncertain. The V gene lost 6 bases and the J gene lost 5 bases, with 14 bases spanning the gap. From germline, CDR1 is SNHLY and CDR2 FYNNEI. This CDR3 comprises 13 residues. The CDR3 region is CASRGTGLDEQYF. CDR3 DNA sequence: TGTGCCAGCAGGGGTACCGGGCTTGACGAGCAGTACTTC.